The next 26 T cell receptor beta chains were all read from a single sample in a study of cytomegalovirus exposure and HLA in healthy donors. The PCR used 60 Vbeta and 13 Jbeta primers. Clones were read by immunoSEQ multiplex PCR, and TCRdb kept only the in-frame ones, dropping some. Of around 170,000 clones listed, roughly 80% are singletons. Sample: PBMCs. The receptors derive from a middle-aged man in good health and CMV-seropositive.

Only one count was recorded for this clone. The chain joins TRBV18 to TRBJ2-5; 9 nucleotides match TRBD1. Germline assignment: CDR1 KGHSH and CDR2 LQKENI. The V and J ends lost 4 bases and 3 bases, in that order; junction bases with no gene match: 6. The CDR3 is 15 residues long. CDR3: CASSLMTGGEETQYF. The CDR3 DNA follows: TGTGCCAGCTCACTTATGACAGGGGGAGAAGAGACCCAGTACTTC.

The chain couples TRBV20-1 to TRBJ1-5, with D hard to call. The CDR3 has 11 amino acids. V was pared by 6 bases and J by 7 bases, with 10 bases between. The germline CDR1 and CDR2 sequences are DFQATT and SNEGSKA (reference sequence). CDR3 protein: CSAIGAQPQHF. The CDR3 bases are TGCAGTGCAATCGGTGCGCAGCCCCAGCATTTT.

In nucleotides, the CDR3 is TGTGCCAGCAGCTCGGGACAGGATTCCTACGAGCAGTACTTC. It encodes CASSSGQDSYEQYF. The chain combines TRBV11-2 with TRBJ2-7; 8 bases fit TRBD1. CDR3 length equals 14 residues. Germline V gene lookup returns CDR1 SGHAT and CDR2 FQNNGV. V lost 4 bases and J lost 1; bases outside the gene matches: 3. The entire variable domain, with the rest obtained from reference TRBV11-2 and TRBJ2-7, is as follows: EAGVAQSPRYKIIEKRQSVAFWCNPISGHATLYWYQQILGQGPKLLIQFQNNGVVDDSQLPKDRFSAERLKGVDSTLKIQPAKLEDSAVYLCASSSGQDSYEQYFGPGTRLTVT.

The rearrangement uses TRBV6-5 and TRBJ2-2, with D unclear. V was pared by 2 bases and J by 1 base, with 8 bases between. The length of the CDR3 is 15 residues. The germline V gene has CDR1 MNHEY and CDR2 SVGAGI. The CDR3 DNA reads as TGTGCCAGCAGTTACGCTCGGGTGAACACCGGGGAGCTGTTTTTT. Its translation: CASSYARVNTGELFF.

CDR3 protein: CASSLAPEREQYF. The CDR3, as DNA: TGCGCCAGCAGCTTGGCCCCGGAGCGGGAGCAGTACTTC. The chain joins TRBV5-1 to TRBJ2-7; D is possibly TRBD2 (5 bases). CDR3 length: 13 residues. The ends were cut back, 0 bases at V and 7 bases at J, with 11 bases in the middle. CDR1 is SGHRS and CDR2 is YFSETQ in the germline V gene.

The J gene is TRBJ2-1, the V gene TRBV28; the D is unclear. The CDR3 has 13 amino acids. Trimming took off 7 bases at V and 9 bases at J, with 16 bases between the two ends. Germline CDR1 MDHEN, CDR2 SYDVKM. The CDR3 is CASNGYLQSEQFF. CDR3 nucleotide sequence: TGTGCCAGCAACGGATATCTACAGAGTGAGCAGTTCTTC.

This sequence joins TRBV5-1 and TRBJ1-4; TRBD1 matches at 7 bases. The CDR3 length is 15 residues. V shed 3 bases and J 4 bases; nucleotides not matched to a gene: 6. CDR1 is SGHRS, CDR2 YFSETQ, per germline. The CDR3, as DNA: TGCGCCAGCAGCTCACAGGGGATCGGTAATGAAAAACTGTTTTTT. This translates into CASSSQGIGNEKLFF.

This clone has only a few counts. The rearrangement links TRBV27 to TRBJ2-7; 9 bases are shared with TRBD2. Germline V gives CDR1 MNHEY, CDR2 SMNVEV (reference sequence). This CDR3 is 15 amino acids long. The junction had 8 bases not matched to a gene; V was cut back by 5 bases and J by 3 bases. In nucleotides, the CDR3 is TGTGCCAGCAGTCCTGCCGGGACTAGCTTCTACGAGCAGTACTTC. Translation gives CASSPAGTSFYEQYF.

V is TRBV9 and J is TRBJ1-4; possibly TRBD1 for D (6 bases). Trimming cost V 3 bases and J 8 bases, with 17 bases left between them. Germline lookup yields CDR1 SGDLS and CDR2 YYNGEE. This CDR3 is built from 15 residues. The CDR3 protein is CASSARQAPGEKLFF. In DNA form, the CDR3 reads TGTGCCAGCAGCGCTCGACAGGCCCCGGGGGAAAAACTGTTTTTT.

The chain uses TRBV5-1 and TRBJ1-1; the match to TRBD1 covers 8 bases. The V and J ends lost 4 bases and 1 base, in that order; junction bases with no gene match: 3. CDR3 size: 14 residues. CDR1 SGHRS and CDR2 YFSETQ come from the germline V gene. DNA of the CDR3: TGCGCCAGCAGCCAACAGGGGGGGAACACTGAAGCTTTCTTT. Amino acid sequence: CASSQQGGNTEAFF.

Details on this clone: Other DNA sequences in the same sample also yield this CDR3. V and J are TRBV5-1 and TRBJ1-4; D possibly corresponds to TRBD1 (5 bases). The ends were cut back, 1 base at V and 0 bases at J, with 7 bases in the middle. The CDR3 spans 15 residues. Germline loops: CDR1 SGHRS, CDR2 YFSETQ. The CDR3: CASSLRGATNEKLFF. CDR3 in DNA: TGCGCCAGCAGCTTGCGGGGGGCAACTAATGAAAAACTGTTTTTT.

The chain carries TRBV19 and TRBJ2-4, with a possible D match to TRBD2 (5 bases). This CDR3 comprises 14 residues. CDR1 is LNHDA, CDR2 SQIVND, per germline (reference sequence). The V end was cut by 5 bases, the J end by 6 bases, with 14 bases between. CDR3 DNA: TGTGCCAGTAGTGCCAGTCGGGGAACAAACATTCAGTACTTC. Translated, it gives CASSASRGTNIQYF.

Points on this clone: The same CDR3 can be traced to other DNA sequences in this sample. The chain couples TRBV30 to TRBJ2-1, with 7 bases aligning to TRBD1. Trimming cost V 0 bases and J 9 bases; bases outside gene matches: 5. The CDR3 consists of 13 residues. The germline gives CDR1 GTSNPN, CDR2 SVGIG (reference sequence). The DNA for the CDR3 is TGTGCCTGGAGTGTACGAGGGGGCGGTGAGCAGTTCTTC. Its translation: CAWSVRGGGEQFF.

This chain uses TRBV6-5 with TRBJ1-4, with 9 bases that match TRBD1. CDR1 is MNHEY, CDR2 SVGAGI, per germline. CDR3 length equals 13 residues. V trimming: 7 bases; J trimming: 6 bases; junction bases outside the gene matches: 3. CDR3 region: CASKDRGDEKLFF. The CDR3 region has the DNA TGTGCCAGCAAAGACAGGGGGGATGAAAAACTGTTTTTT.

The J gene is TRBJ1-2, the V gene TRBV5-1, with D perhaps matching TRBD1 (5 bases). This CDR3 has 12 residues. Trimming took 0 bases from V and 5 from J, leaving 5 bases between them. Germline V gene data show CDR1 as SGHRS and CDR2 as YFSETQ. The CDR3: CASSLAGYGYTF. The CDR3 DNA sequence: TGCGCCAGCAGCTTGGCAGGGTATGGCTACACCTTC.

The V call is TRBV9, the J call TRBJ2-3; 11 nucleotides align to TRBD2. The CDR3 extends over 16 amino acids. V was clipped by 6 bases and J by 5 bases; unmatched bases: 11. From germline, CDR1 is SGDLS and CDR2 YYNGEE. The CDR3 coding sequence is TGTGCCAGCACCCTTTCAGTAGCGGGGGGGCTAGATACGCAGTATTTT. Translating gives CASTLSVAGGLDTQYF.

The V gene is TRBV7-9, the J gene TRBJ1-6; D is undetermined. The CDR3 covers 14 residues. The V gene's germline CDR1 is SEHNR and CDR2 FQNEAQ (reference sequence). V lost 4 bases and J lost 9, with 13 bases in between. CDR3 sequence reads: CASSSEAPGSPLHF. As DNA, the CDR3 is TGTGCCAGCAGCTCAGAGGCCCCGGGTTCACCCCTCCACTTT.

This chain joins TRBV11-3 and TRBJ2-3; 8 nucleotides line up with TRBD1. The V and J ends lost 10 bases and 11 bases, in that order; junction bases with no gene match: 11. CDR3 length equals 12 residues. Germline CDR1 is SGHNT and CDR2 is YENEEA. CDR3 protein: CANSLVGQEQYF. CDR3 sequence (DNA): TGTGCCAACAGTTTAGTGGGACAGGAGCAGTATTTT.

This chain uses TRBV14 with TRBJ1-6; D is possibly TRBD1 (5 bases). The V gene's germline CDR1 is SGHDN and CDR2 FVKESK. The CDR3 has 15 amino acids. Between the trimmed V and J ends, which lost 0 bases and 8 bases, there was a span of 11 bases. Written as DNA, the CDR3 is TGTGCCAGCAGCCAAGAGGGACTGAGTTATTCACCCCTCCACTTT. The encoded protein is CASSQEGLSYSPLHF.

The chain is built from TRBV2 and TRBJ2-6; D is possibly TRBD1 (6 bases). Trimming shortened V by 4 bases and J by 4 bases, and 11 bases separated the two germline ends. Germline assignment: CDR1 SNHLY and CDR2 FYNNEI. The CDR3 runs 15 residues. Here the CDR3 DNA reads TGTGCCAGCAGTGGGGCAGGGGTCGGGGCCAACGTCCTGACTTTC. Encoded protein: CASSGAGVGANVLTF. The full variable domain, rest sourced from reference TRBV2 and TRBJ2-6, is EPEVTQTPSHQVTQMGQEVILRCVPISNHLYFYWYRQILGQKVEFLVSFYNNEISEKSEIFDDQFSVERPDGSNFTLKIRSTKLEDSAMYFCASSGAGVGANVLTFGAGSRLTVL.

The chain couples TRBV7-9 to TRBJ1-1; 9 nucleotides match TRBD1. This CDR3 region has 14 residues. With V trimmed by 7 bases and J by 4 bases, 7 bases remained unmatched. The germline V gene encodes CDR1 SEHNR and CDR2 FQNEAQ (reference sequence). CDR3 residues: CASTYRGQGTEAFF. The CDR3 DNA reads TGTGCCAGCACATACAGGGGGCAAGGCACTGAAGCTTTCTTT.

The V call is TRBV13, the J call TRBJ1-1, with D hard to call. The CDR3 runs 13 residues. The V end was cut by 7 bases, the J end by 2 bases, with 11 bases between. Germline V CDR1 and CDR2: PRHDT, FYEKMQ (reference sequence). The CDR3 protein is CASIQSPNTEAFF. The CDR3 DNA is TGTGCCAGCATCCAAAGCCCCAACACTGAAGCTTTCTTT.

The V gene is TRBV18, the J gene TRBJ1-2; D may be TRBD1 (5 bases). Deletions cut 3 bases from V and 0 bases from J, with 14 bases between. Germline V gives CDR1 KGHSH, CDR2 LQKENI. This CDR3 has 16 amino acids. The CDR3 reads CASSPPGGMPNYGYTF. The CDR3 bases are TGTGCCAGCTCACCGCCGGGGGGAATGCCTAACTATGGCTACACCTTC.

The CDR3 sequence is CASSSRTGNYGYTF. In DNA, the CDR3 is TGCGCCAGCAGCTCAAGGACAGGGAACTATGGCTACACCTTC. The rearrangement uses TRBV5-1 and TRBJ1-2; 8 bases are a match to TRBD1. The CDR3 runs to 14 residues. The V gene's germline CDR1 is SGHRS and CDR2 YFSETQ. V was pared by 3 bases and J by 2 bases, with 3 bases of the junction left unmatched.

This clone was counted a few times. The chain carries TRBV2 and TRBJ1-1; a possible D gene is TRBD1 (6 bases). From germline, CDR1 is SNHLY and CDR2 FYNNEI. This CDR3 spans 12 amino acids. The V and J ends lost 5 bases and 11 bases respectively, with 15 bases between them. The CDR3 sequence: CASSPRQVSAFF. In DNA form, the CDR3 reads TGTGCCAGCAGTCCCAGACAGGTTAGTGCTTTCTTT. The complete variable domain, with remaining parts taken from reference TRBV2 and TRBJ1-1, reads EPEVTQTPSHQVTQMGQEVILRCVPISNHLYFYWYRQILGQKVEFLVSFYNNEISEKSEIFDDQFSVERPDGSNFTLKIRSTKLEDSAMYFCASSPRQVSAFFGQGTRLTVV.

This rearrangement joins TRBV7-4 to TRBJ1-6, with a tentative D call TRBD1 (5 bases). The length of the CDR3 is 15 residues. Trimming shortened V by 2 bases and J by 7 bases, and 12 bases separated the two germline ends. Germline-derived CDR1 and CDR2 are SGHVT and SQSDAQ. CDR3 residues: CASSLRGEWNSPLHF. As DNA, the CDR3 is TGTGCCAGCAGCTTAAGGGGTGAGTGGAATTCACCCCTCCACTTT.